A single T cell receptor beta chain is shown here with its context. As yet, its antigen is unknown. The CDR3 is 13 residues long. Germline CDR1 is KGHSH and CDR2 is LQKENI. TCRdb reprocessed the 5' RACE reads and stores each CDR3 protein as one record, lacking DNA. The specimen's table records 300,000 to 450,000 distinct CDR3 sequences. This record belongs to a study of monozygotic twins with inflammatory bowel disease. Study-wide results and caveats: Those with IBD had lower TCRbeta diversity (inverse Simpson) than their healthy co-twins did.

This sequence joins TRBV18 and TRBJ1-3. The TCR sequence derives from a human donor with ulcerative colitis or Crohn's disease, or a healthy co-twin of an affected twin (not recorded which). Sequenced material: blood. The CDR3 protein is CASSRETGNTIYF.